This T cell receptor (beta chain) is drawn from a study of cytomegalovirus exposure and HLA in healthy donors. The study's findings and limits: Cytomegalovirus association was listed for 150 or so TCR beta chains. In a later analysis, donors in an Asian-associated ancestry cluster reportedly had fewer N-insertions in productive TCRs than the cohort mean.

Amplification used 60 Vbeta primers and 13 Jbeta primers. The data were produced by immunoSEQ multiplex PCR, yet TCRdb's version contains in-frame clones alone and is incomplete. Recorded for this sample: around 100,000 clones. CDR1 and CDR2 (germline): SGHVS, FNYEAQ. V gave up 5 bases and J gave up 9 bases; unmatched junction bases: 9. The CDR3 contains 15 residues. Note on this clone: The antigen is unknown.

This TCR was sampled from a man aged 25-45 years in good health and CMV-seronegative. V usage is TRBV7-6 and J usage is TRBJ2-1; 11 bases map to TRBD1. The sample was PBMCs. CDR3 amino acids: CASSVAGQGELEQFF. The CDR3 DNA is TGTGCCAGCAGCGTTGCGGGACAGGGGGAGCTTGAGCAGTTCTTC.